This passage covers 6 T cell receptor beta chains from one sample sequenced in a study of OX40 agonist ivuxolimab in advanced cancers. Measured with immunoSEQ multiplex PCR; TCRdb has only the in-frame clones, and not every one. The sample yields roughly 50,000 clones, roughly 81% seen once. Sequencing was performed on CD4+ or CD8+ T cells sorted from blood, taken in a trial of the OX40 agonist ivuxolimab. These receptors were collected from an adult with an advanced solid tumor such as melanoma, head and neck, liver or kidney cancer.

V is TRBV10-2 and J is TRBJ2-2; no clear D. V was trimmed by 8 bases and J by 2 bases, leaving 12 bases between them. The CDR3 is 14 residues long. Germline assignment: CDR1 WSHSY and CDR2 SAAADI. CDR3 nucleotide sequence: TGCGCCAGCTCGAGTCGTCTAAACACCGGGGAGCTGTTTTTT. Its protein product is CASSSRLNTGELFF.

This clone has just a few counts. The V and J genes are TRBV27 and TRBJ2-1; either TRBD1 or TRBD2 may supply D (6 bases each). With 9 bases removed from V and 2 bases from J, the gap between germline ends came to 17 bases. Germline loops: CDR1 MNHEY, CDR2 SMNVEV (reference sequence). The CDR3 extends over 15 amino acids. CDR3 loop: CASTGGGVPYNEQFF. CDR3 DNA sequence: TGTGCCAGTACCGGGGGCGGGGTTCCCTACAATGAGCAGTTCTTC.

V and J are TRBV2 and TRBJ1-3, with a possible D match to TRBD1 (6 bases). Germline V gene sequence: CDR1 SNHLY, CDR2 FYNNEI. Trimming removed 6 bases from V and 0 bases from J, with 15 bases in between. The CDR3 is made up of 16 amino acids. As DNA, the CDR3 is TGTGCCAGCAGCGAGAGGGGGGCCCTCTCTGGAAACACCATATATTTT. Translating it yields CASSERGALSGNTIYF. The full variable domain, completed using reference TRBV2 and TRBJ1-3, is EPEVTQTPSHQVTQMGQEVILRCVPISNHLYFYWYRQILGQKVEFLVSFYNNEISEKSEIFDDQFSVERPDGSNFTLKIRSTKLEDSAMYFCASSERGALSGNTIYFGEGSWLTVV.

The V and J genes are TRBV11-2 and TRBJ2-1; tentatively, D is TRBD1 (6 bases). V was shortened by 5 bases and J by 5 bases, with 13 bases between the two germline ends. Germline V gene data show CDR1 as SGHAT and CDR2 as FQNNGV. This CDR3 spans 14 amino acids. The CDR3 is CASSTPTGHNEQFF. CDR3 DNA: TGTGCCAGCAGCACCCCGACAGGTCACAATGAGCAGTTCTTC.

The chain is built from TRBV7-8 and TRBJ1-2; possible D gene TRBD1, 5 bases. This CDR3 spans 17 amino acids. The V gene's germline CDR1 is SGHVS and CDR2 FQNEAQ. Deletions cut 5 bases from V and 7 bases from J, with 26 bases between. In DNA form, the CDR3 reads TGTGCCAGCAGCCCCTATCCCGGGGACCGAAGTGCGGTTGGCTACACCTTC. Translating gives CASSPYPGDRSAVGYTF.

V is TRBV5-1 and J is TRBJ2-4, with D tentatively TRBD2 (5 bases). V lost 0 bases, J lost 8 bases, and 12 bases lay in between. The CDR3 sequence is 14 residues long. In germline, CDR1 is SGHRS, CDR2 YFSETQ. CDR3 region: CASSLGGRLDIQYF. CDR3 sequence (DNA): TGCGCCAGCAGCTTGGGCGGGCGGTTGGACATTCAGTACTTC.